The next 21 T cell receptor beta chains were all read from a single sample in a study of blood T cell repertoires in COVID-19. The assay was immunoSEQ multiplex PCR, and TCRdb's table has in-frame clones only and misses some. The profile shows 150,000 to 200,000 clones, roughly 80% of them singletons. The sample consisted of peripheral blood. Source of these receptors: a woman in her 70s with COVID-19, enrolled during active disease.

The chain employs TRBV2 and TRBJ1-4; TRBD1 might be the D (5 bases). Per the germline V gene, CDR1 is SNHLY and CDR2 is FYNNEI. Trimming pared 7 bases from V and 7 bases from J, leaving 13 bases between. The CDR3 contains 13 residues. The CDR3 DNA reads TGTGCCAGCACCGGCAGGGTTGGTGAAAAACTGTTTTTT. As protein: CASTGRVGEKLFF.

The V gene is TRBV19, the J gene TRBJ2-3; D gene ambiguous. Germline-derived CDR1 and CDR2 are LNHDA and SQIVND (reference sequence). V was cut by 5 bases and J by 6 bases, with 12 bases left in between. This CDR3 spans 13 amino acids. The CDR3 here is CASSRRRLDTQYF. In nucleotides, the CDR3 is TGTGCCAGTAGTCGCCGCAGGCTGGATACGCAGTATTTT.

The V gene is TRBV6-5, the J gene TRBJ1-1, with TRBD1 as a possible D gene (6 bases). Germline V lookup: CDR1 MNHEY, CDR2 SVGAGI. CDR3 length: 12 amino acids. The V end was cut by 8 bases, the J end by 3 bases, with 10 bases between. The chain's CDR3 is CASGWTDTEAFF. CDR3 DNA sequence: TGTGCCAGCGGGTGGACAGACACTGAAGCTTTCTTT.

The V gene is TRBV6-5, the J gene TRBJ2-1, with 7 nucleotides matching TRBD2. The germline gives CDR1 MNHEY, CDR2 SVGAGI. J gave up 3 bases and V 4 bases, and 6 bases lay outside the gene matches. The CDR3 is 15 amino acids. The CDR3 loop is CASSWEGSHYNEQFF. The DNA of the CDR3 is TGTGCCAGCAGTTGGGAGGGGAGTCACTACAATGAGCAGTTCTTC.

The rearrangement links TRBV10-3 to TRBJ1-2; a possible D gene is TRBD1 (5 bases). Trimming took off 3 bases at V and 8 bases at J, with 28 bases between the two ends. Germline CDR1 is ENHRY and CDR2 is SYGVKD. The length of the CDR3 is 18 residues. This CDR3 is CAISDPQGAGSRQRGYTF. The CDR3 DNA sequence: TGTGCCATCAGTGACCCTCAAGGGGCAGGATCCCGACAGAGGGGCTACACCTTC.

Written as DNA, the CDR3 is TGTGCCAGCAGCTTCCAACAGACCCAGGACACCGGGGAGCTGTTTTTT. Protein: CASSFQQTQDTGELFF. The chain links TRBV5-5 to TRBJ2-2; the D is unclear. V lost 2 bases and J 3 bases, leaving 14 bases between the germline ends. The germline CDR1 and CDR2 sequences are SGHKS and YYEKEE (reference sequence). The CDR3 has 16 amino acids.

CDR3 in amino acids: CATSREHVNTEAFF. The DNA for the CDR3 is TGTGCCACCAGCAGAGAACACGTGAACACTGAAGCTTTCTTT. The V call is TRBV15, the J call TRBJ1-1; D unclear. Germline CDR1 reads LNHNV; CDR2 reads YYDKDF (reference sequence). The V and J ends lost 0 bases and 0 bases respectively, with 5 bases between them. The CDR3 is 14 residues long.

The V and J genes are TRBV3-1 (or the pseudogene TRBV3-2) and TRBJ1-2; D gene uncertain. Germline CDR1 reads LGHDT; CDR2 reads YNNKEL (reference sequence). V was trimmed by 3 bases and J by 5 bases, leaving 10 bases between them. The CDR3 is 13 amino acids. The CDR3 sequence is CASSHRLTYGYTF. Written as DNA, the CDR3 is TGTGCCAGCAGCCATCGACTAACTTATGGCTACACCTTC.

Concerning this clone itself: The sample contains more than one DNA sequence encoding this CDR3. The J gene is TRBJ1-3, the V gene TRBV3-1 (or the pseudogene TRBV3-2), with TRBD1 matching over 7 bases. V lost 0 bases and J lost 1; bases outside the gene matches: 0. Germline V gene lookup returns CDR1 LGHDT and CDR2 YNNKEL (reference sequence). The CDR3 length is 15 residues. DNA of the CDR3: TGTGCCAGCAGCCAAGAGACAGGGTCTGGAAACACCATATATTTT. It encodes CASSQETGSGNTIYF.

This clone was found once. The CDR3 DNA follows: TGCGCCAGCGCCAAGAGTCACACCGGGGAGCTGTTTTTT. Residues: CASAKSHTGELFF. The chain couples TRBV5-1 to TRBJ2-2; D is unresolved. The CDR3 is 13 amino acids. V lost 7 bases, J lost 3 bases, and 10 bases lay in between. The germline gives CDR1 SGHRS, CDR2 YFSETQ.

The chain uses TRBV11-3 and TRBJ1-1, with D maybe TRBD1 (6 bases). The CDR3 spans 14 residues. Trimming removed 5 bases at V and 1 base at J, with 11 bases between. Per germline, CDR1 SGHNT and CDR2 YENEEA. CDR3 sequence (DNA): TGTGCCAGCAGCCCGGGACACCCGAACACTGAAGCTTTCTTT. Its protein product is CASSPGHPNTEAFF.

This clone was picked up a small number of times. This chain links TRBV27 with TRBJ2-3; TRBD1 aligns across 7 bases. This CDR3 has 12 residues. CDR1 is MNHEY, CDR2 SMNVEV, per germline (reference sequence). Germline trimming cut 3 bases from V and 9 bases from J; bases unmatched to any gene: 3. CDR3 bases: TGTGCCAGCAGTTTGAACAGGGGCACGCAGTATTTT. Translated, it gives CASSLNRGTQYF.

The chain joins TRBV2 to TRBJ1-6; D is undetermined. Germline CDR1 reads SNHLY; CDR2 reads FYNNEI. V dropped 4 bases and J dropped 7 bases, with 11 bases sitting between them. This CDR3 has 14 residues. The CDR3 here is CASSAETANSPLHF. The DNA of the CDR3 is TGTGCCAGCAGTGCCGAGACTGCAAATTCACCCCTCCACTTT.

The J gene is TRBJ2-1, the V gene TRBV3-1 (or the pseudogene TRBV3-2), with 7 positions matching TRBD2. The germline V gene has CDR1 LGHDT and CDR2 YNNKEL (reference sequence). Trimming at V came to 4 bases and at J to 4 bases, leaving 7 bases not matched to a gene. The CDR3 is 15 amino acids. The CDR3 sequence: CASSRPRGGYNEQFF. As DNA, the CDR3 is TGTGCCAGCAGCCGCCCTCGCGGGGGATACAATGAGCAGTTCTTC.

The genes are TRBV30 and TRBJ2-3, with 14 positions matching TRBD2. Germline values: CDR1 GTSNPN, CDR2 SVGIG (reference sequence). The trim removed 4 bases at V and 4 bases at J, leaving 1 base unmatched. This CDR3 is built from 14 residues. The CDR3 DNA is TGTGCCTGGAAGACTAGCGGGGGGGCAGATACGCAGTATTTT. Translated, it gives CAWKTSGGADTQYF. Combining the CDR3 with reference TRBV30 and TRBJ2-3 gives the whole variable domain SQTIHQWPATLVQPVGSPLSLECTVEGTSNPNLYWYRQAAGRGLQLLFYSVGIGQISSEVPQNLSASRPQDRQFILSSKKLLLSDSGFYLCAWKTSGGADTQYFGPGTRLTVL.

V usage is TRBV19 and J usage is TRBJ1-5; possibly TRBD1 for D (6 bases). V lost 3 bases, J lost 5 bases, and 14 bases lay in between. CDR3 length: 15 amino acids. Germline V gene sequence: CDR1 LNHDA, CDR2 SQIVND (reference sequence). DNA of the CDR3: TGTGCCAGTAGTATCGGGGGGGCGAGAGATCAGCCCCAGCATTTT. Encoded protein: CASSIGGARDQPQHF.

V and J are TRBV7-9 and TRBJ1-3; TRBD1 is a possible D gene (6 bases). The length of the CDR3 is 15 residues. The V end lost 6 bases, the J end lost 0 bases, and 12 bases lay between the germline ends. Germline values: CDR1 SEHNR, CDR2 FQNEAQ (reference sequence). The CDR3 reads CASSRRDNSGNTIYF. CDR3 coding DNA: TGTGCCAGCAGTAGAAGGGACAACTCTGGAAACACCATATATTTT.

This clone was counted once. V gene TRBV5-1 combines with J gene TRBJ2-1, with D maybe TRBD2 (5 bases). The V gene's germline CDR1 is SGHRS and CDR2 YFSETQ. The V end lost 4 bases, the J end lost 2 bases, and 13 bases lay between the germline ends. CDR3 length: 15 amino acids. As DNA, the CDR3 is TGCGCCAGCAGCATAAGCGGATCAACCTACAATGAGCAGTTCTTC. Translating gives CASSISGSTYNEQFF.

The chain couples TRBV9 to TRBJ2-1; 7 bases map to TRBD2. There are 17 residues in the CDR3. The V and J ends lost 4 bases and 5 bases, in that order; junction bases with no gene match: 15. Per germline, CDR1 SGDLS and CDR2 YYNGEE. This chain's CDR3 is CASSSTWGGLGNNEQFF. In DNA, the CDR3 is TGTGCCAGCAGCTCAACCTGGGGGGGTTTGGGAAACAATGAGCAGTTCTTC.

The chain couples TRBV6-5 to TRBJ1-5, with 7 bases aligning to TRBD1. The CDR3 extends over 15 amino acids. Germline assignment: CDR1 MNHEY and CDR2 SVGAGI. The V and J ends lost 6 bases and 3 bases, in that order; junction bases with no gene match: 8. CDR3 residues: CASRTTGAPNQPQHF. The DNA for the CDR3 is TGTGCCAGCAGAACCACAGGGGCCCCCAATCAGCCCCAGCATTTT.

The V call is TRBV3-1 (or the pseudogene TRBV3-2), the J call TRBJ1-5, with D perhaps matching TRBD1 (5 bases). Germline V gene sequence: CDR1 LGHDT, CDR2 YNNKEL (reference sequence). With 8 bases removed from V and 1 base from J, the gap between germline ends came to 9 bases. CDR3 length equals 13 residues. For the CDR3, the DNA is TGTGCCAGCCGGGGGGGAAGCAATCAGCCCCAGCATTTT. Encoded protein: CASRGGSNQPQHF.